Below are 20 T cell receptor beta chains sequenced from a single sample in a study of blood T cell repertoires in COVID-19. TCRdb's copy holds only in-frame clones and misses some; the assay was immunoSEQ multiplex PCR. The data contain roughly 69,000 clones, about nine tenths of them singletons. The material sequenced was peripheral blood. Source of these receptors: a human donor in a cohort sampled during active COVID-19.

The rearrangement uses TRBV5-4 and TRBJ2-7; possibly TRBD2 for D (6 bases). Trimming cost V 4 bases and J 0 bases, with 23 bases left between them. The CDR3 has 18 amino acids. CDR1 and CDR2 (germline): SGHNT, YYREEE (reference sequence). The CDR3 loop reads CASSPGSRRASASYEQYF. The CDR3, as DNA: TGTGCCAGCAGCCCTGGAAGCAGGCGGGCTAGCGCCTCCTACGAGCAGTACTTC.

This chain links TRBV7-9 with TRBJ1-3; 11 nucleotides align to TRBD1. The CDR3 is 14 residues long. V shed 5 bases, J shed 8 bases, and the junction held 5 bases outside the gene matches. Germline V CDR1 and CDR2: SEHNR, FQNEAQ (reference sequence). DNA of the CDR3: TGTGCCAGCAGCACGGGACAGGGGGGTGACACCATATATTTT. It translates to CASSTGQGGDTIYF.

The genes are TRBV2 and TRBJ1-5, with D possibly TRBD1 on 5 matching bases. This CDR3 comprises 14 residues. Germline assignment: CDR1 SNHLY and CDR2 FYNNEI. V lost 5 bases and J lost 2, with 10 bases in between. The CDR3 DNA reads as TGTGCCAGCAGTCCGCAGGGCGGCAATCAGCCCCAGCATTTT. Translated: CASSPQGGNQPQHF.

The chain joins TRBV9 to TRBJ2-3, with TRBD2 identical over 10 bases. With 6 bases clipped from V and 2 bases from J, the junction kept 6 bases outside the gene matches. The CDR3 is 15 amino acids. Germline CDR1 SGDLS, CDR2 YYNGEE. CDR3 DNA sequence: TGTGCCAGCAACCCTAGCGGGGGCCACACAGATACGCAGTATTTT. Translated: CASNPSGGHTDTQYF.

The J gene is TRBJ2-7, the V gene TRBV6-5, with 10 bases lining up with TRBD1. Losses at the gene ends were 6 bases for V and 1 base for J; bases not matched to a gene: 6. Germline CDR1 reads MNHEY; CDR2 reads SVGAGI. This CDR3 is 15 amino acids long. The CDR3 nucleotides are TGTGCCAGCAGCCGGTTGGGACAGGGGTCCTACGAGCAGTACTTC. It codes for CASSRLGQGSYEQYF.

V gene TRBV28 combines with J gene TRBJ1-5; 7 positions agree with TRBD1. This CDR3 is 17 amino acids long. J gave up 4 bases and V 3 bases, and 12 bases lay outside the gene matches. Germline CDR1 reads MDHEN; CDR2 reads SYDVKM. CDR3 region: CASSFFPKNRGNQPQHF. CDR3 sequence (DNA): TGTGCCAGCAGTTTCTTCCCTAAAAACAGGGGAAATCAGCCCCAGCATTTT.

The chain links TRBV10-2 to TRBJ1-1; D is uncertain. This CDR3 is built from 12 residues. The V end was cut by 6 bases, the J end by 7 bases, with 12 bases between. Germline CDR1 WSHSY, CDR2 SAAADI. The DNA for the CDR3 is TGCGCCAGCAGAGACCGGGAGCGTGAAGCTTTCTTT. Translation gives CASRDREREAFF.

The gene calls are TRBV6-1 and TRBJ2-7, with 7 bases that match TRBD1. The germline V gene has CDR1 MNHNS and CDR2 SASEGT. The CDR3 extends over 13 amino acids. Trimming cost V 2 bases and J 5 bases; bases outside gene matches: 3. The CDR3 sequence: CASSENRGHEQYF. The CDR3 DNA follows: TGTGCCAGCAGTGAAAACAGGGGCCACGAGCAGTACTTC.

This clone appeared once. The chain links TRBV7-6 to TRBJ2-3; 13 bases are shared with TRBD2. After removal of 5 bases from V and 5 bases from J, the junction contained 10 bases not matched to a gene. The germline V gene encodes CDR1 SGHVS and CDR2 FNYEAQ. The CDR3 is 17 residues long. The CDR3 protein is CASSERTSGSLGDTQYF. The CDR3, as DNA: TGTGCCAGCAGCGAGCGGACTAGCGGGAGTCTCGGAGATACGCAGTATTTT.

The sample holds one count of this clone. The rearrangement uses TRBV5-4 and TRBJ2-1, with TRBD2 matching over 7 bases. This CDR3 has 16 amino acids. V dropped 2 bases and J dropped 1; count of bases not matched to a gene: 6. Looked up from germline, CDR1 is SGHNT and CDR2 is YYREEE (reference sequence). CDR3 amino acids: CASSFGGGGSYNEQFF. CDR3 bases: TGTGCCAGCAGCTTTGGGGGGGGTGGTTCCTACAATGAGCAGTTCTTC.

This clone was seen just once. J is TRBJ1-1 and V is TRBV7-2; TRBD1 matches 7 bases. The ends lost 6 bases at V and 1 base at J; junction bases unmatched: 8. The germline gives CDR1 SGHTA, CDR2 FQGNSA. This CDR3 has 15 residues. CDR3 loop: CASRRQGFRNTEAFF. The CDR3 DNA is TGTGCCAGCAGAAGACAGGGATTTCGGAACACTGAAGCTTTCTTT.

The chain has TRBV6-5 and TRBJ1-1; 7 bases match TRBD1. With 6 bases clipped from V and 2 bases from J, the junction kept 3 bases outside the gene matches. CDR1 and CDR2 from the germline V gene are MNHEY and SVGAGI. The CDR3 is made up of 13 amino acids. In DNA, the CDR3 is TGTGCCAGCAGCCGGACAGGAAACACTGAAGCTTTCTTT. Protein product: CASSRTGNTEAFF.

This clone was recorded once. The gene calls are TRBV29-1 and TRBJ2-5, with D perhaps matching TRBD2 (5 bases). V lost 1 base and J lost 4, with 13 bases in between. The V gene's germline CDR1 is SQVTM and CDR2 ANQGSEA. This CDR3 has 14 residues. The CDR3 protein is CSVEGGLGIETQYF. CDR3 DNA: TGCAGCGTTGAAGGAGGCCTCGGGATAGAGACCCAGTACTTC.

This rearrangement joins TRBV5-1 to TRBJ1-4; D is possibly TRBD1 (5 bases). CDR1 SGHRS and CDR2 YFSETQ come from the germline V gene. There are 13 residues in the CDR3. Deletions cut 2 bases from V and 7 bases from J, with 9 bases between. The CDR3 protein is CASSFQGGEKLFF. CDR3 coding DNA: TGCGCCAGCAGCTTCCAGGGAGGTGAAAAACTGTTTTTT.

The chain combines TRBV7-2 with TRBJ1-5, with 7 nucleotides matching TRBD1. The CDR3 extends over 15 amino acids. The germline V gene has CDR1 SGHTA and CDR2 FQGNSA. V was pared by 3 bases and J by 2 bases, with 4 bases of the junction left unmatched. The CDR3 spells CASSFLGQGNQPQHF. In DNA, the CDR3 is TGTGCCAGCAGCTTCCTCGGACAGGGCAATCAGCCCCAGCATTTT. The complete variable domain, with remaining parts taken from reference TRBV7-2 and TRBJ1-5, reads GAGVSQSPSNKVTEKGKDVELRCDPISGHTALYWYRQSLGQGLEFLIYFQGNSAPDKSGLPSDRFSAERTGGSVSTLTIQRTQQEDSAVYLCASSFLGQGNQPQHFGDGTRLSIL.

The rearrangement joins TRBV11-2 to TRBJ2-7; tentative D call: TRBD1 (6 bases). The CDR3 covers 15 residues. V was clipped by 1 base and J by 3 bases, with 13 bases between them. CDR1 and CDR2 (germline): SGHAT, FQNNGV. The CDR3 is CASSLVDTGNYEQYF. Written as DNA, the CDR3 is TGTGCCAGCAGCTTAGTTGACACAGGGAACTACGAGCAGTACTTC.

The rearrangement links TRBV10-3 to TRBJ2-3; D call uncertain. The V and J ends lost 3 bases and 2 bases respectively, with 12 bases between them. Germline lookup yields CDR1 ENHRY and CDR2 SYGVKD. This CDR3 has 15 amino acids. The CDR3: CAISDPMGLTDTQYF. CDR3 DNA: TGTGCCATCAGTGATCCAATGGGCCTCACAGATACGCAGTATTTT.

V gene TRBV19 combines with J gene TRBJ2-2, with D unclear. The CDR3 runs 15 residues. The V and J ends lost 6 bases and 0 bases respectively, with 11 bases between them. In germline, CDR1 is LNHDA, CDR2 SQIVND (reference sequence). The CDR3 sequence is CASRDGGTNTGELFF. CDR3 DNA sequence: TGTGCCAGTAGGGATGGCGGCACGAACACCGGGGAGCTGTTTTTT.

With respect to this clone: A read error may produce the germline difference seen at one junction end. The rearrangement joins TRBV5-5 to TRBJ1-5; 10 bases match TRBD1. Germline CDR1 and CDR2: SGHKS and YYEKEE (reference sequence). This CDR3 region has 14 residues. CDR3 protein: CVSSSTGGTQPQHF. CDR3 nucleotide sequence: TGTGTCAGCAGCTCGACAGGGGGCACTCAGCCCCAGCATTTT.

DNA of the CDR3: TGTGCCAGCAGTGAAGCGCGACAGTCGCCCGGAGGGGCTTTCTTT. This translates into CASSEARQSPGGAFF. The chain carries TRBV6-1 and TRBJ1-1, with D tentatively TRBD1 (5 bases). Germline CDR1 MNHNS, CDR2 SASEGT. V gave up 0 bases and J gave up 11 bases, with 19 bases separating them. The CDR3 contains 15 residues.